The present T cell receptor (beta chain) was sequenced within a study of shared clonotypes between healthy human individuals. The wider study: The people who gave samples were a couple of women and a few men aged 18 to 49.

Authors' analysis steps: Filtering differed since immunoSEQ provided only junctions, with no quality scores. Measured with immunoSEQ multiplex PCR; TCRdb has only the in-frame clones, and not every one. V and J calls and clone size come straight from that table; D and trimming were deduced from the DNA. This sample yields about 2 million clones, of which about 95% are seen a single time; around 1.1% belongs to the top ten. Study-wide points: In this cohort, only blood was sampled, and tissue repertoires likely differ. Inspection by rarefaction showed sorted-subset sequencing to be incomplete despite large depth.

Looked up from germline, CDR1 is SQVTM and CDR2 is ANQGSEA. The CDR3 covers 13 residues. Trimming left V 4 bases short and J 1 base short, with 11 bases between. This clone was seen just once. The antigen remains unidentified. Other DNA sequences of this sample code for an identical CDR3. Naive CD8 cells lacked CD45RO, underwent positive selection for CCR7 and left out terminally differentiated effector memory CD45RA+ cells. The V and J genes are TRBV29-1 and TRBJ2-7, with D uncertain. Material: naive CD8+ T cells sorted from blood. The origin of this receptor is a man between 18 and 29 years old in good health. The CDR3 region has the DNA TGCAGCGTTGTGACCGGGCTTTCCTACGAGCAGTACTTC. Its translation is CSVVTGLSYEQYF.